Sequencing of this TCR beta chain was carried out in a study of shared clonotypes between healthy human individuals. Study-level information: Used for every donor were three CD4 naive, three CD4 memory, two CD8 naive and one CD8 memory plate.

Remarks on this clone: What it binds is not known.

The study's findings and limits: Rarefaction showed sorted-subset sequencing was incomplete despite large depth. Larger estimated richness was generally recorded for naive subsets relative to memory subsets.

At a deep level, the assay was run. Data came from immunoSEQ multiplex PCR; TCRdb stores just in-frame clones and leaves some out. The table shows around 2.5 million clones, with over 85% occurring only once. J gave up 5 bases and V 5 bases, and 7 bases lay outside the gene matches. Germline CDR1 reads SGHKS; CDR2 reads YYEKEE (reference sequence). The length of the CDR3 is 14 residues. This chain connects TRBV5-5 to TRBJ1-1; 9 bases line up with TRBD1. Sequencing was performed on naive CD4+ T cells from PBMCs. Subset noted: CD45RA+ positively selected. The sequence was obtained from a young man in good health. Some clones in this sample may be carry-over from other donors' samples. The chain's CDR3 is CASSVTGGATEAFF. DNA for the CDR3: TGTGCCAGCAGTGTAACAGGGGGCGCGACTGAAGCTTTCTTT.